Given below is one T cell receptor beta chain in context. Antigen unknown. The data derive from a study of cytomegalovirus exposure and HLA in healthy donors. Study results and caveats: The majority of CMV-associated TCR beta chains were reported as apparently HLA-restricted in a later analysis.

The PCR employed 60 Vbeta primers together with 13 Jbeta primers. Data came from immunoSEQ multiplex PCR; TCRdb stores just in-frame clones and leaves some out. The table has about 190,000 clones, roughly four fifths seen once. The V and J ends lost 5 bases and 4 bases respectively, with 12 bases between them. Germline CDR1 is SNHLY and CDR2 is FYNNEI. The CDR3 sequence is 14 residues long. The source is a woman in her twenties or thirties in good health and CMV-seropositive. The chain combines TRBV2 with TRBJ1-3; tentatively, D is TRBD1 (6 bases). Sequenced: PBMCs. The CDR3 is CASSQGRSGNTIYF. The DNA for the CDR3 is TGTGCCAGCAGTCAGGGGCGCTCGGGAAACACCATATATTTT.